This TCR beta chain was observed in a study of long-term antiretroviral therapy in people with HIV (dated by TCRdb to between 2022 and 2023). Describing the broader study: The earliest samples were collected approximately a decade before the 2015 WHO recommendation for immediate ART, a period when ART was typically delayed until CD4 counts fell. About 35% of the 30 participants with HIV were female. From 30 adults with confirmed HIV infection, the cohort provided 150 to 200 cryopreserved PBMC samples, gathered serially across a mean of about six years (range 1-12). Whether ART initiation and durable HIV suppression were associated with changes in peripheral blood TRB repertoire composition and diversity was tested in a retrospective serial study. No cross-contamination during QIAcube processing turned up in test extractions that ran a monoclonal T-cell line alongside more than 30 polyclonal samples. On the study overall, not on this receptor specifically: Narrower CDR3 length ranges were observed in HIV repertoires than in controls, and an antigen-experienced repertoire with only a slight naive shift after ART was suggested by the network structure. The samples span the years 2004 to 2017, and the ART regimens used at that time may not be as effective as current regimens. Starting ART was linked to a significant rise in TRB diversity, yet even with long-term ART the diversity remained significantly lower than in transplant donor controls. Inferences about post-ART repertoire changes are limited because no data were available on ART adherence, viral resistance or therapy changes. Expanded TRB clones identified before ART initiation dominated the repertoire at all time points, although this dominance fluctuated and declined in many PLHIV after ART. Because pre-ART samples had limited cell numbers, profiling was done on unsorted PBMC rather than on sorted CD4+ and CD8+ T cells. Because PBMC availability was limited, only the TCR beta chain was sequenced, with no alpha chain pairing.

The table lists this clone with a count of one. Its target antigen remains unknown. No quality values exist for individual bases; no much larger clone is one base distant. From its cysteine to its phenylalanine, the CDR3 spans 16 amino acids. Left in the record is the CDR3 DNA by itself, 48 bases read in frame from the first base. V loses 0 bases, J loses 5 bases, and the germline ends lie 16 bases apart. Based on the germline V gene (reference sequence), the CDR1 and CDR2 sequences are WNHNN and SYGVQD. The immunoSEQ hsTCRB v3.0 assay was used at survey level resolution to sequence the TRB variable region. TRB sequencing targeted a depth of 40,000-50,000 T-cell genomes per sample. Pooled TRB libraries were sequenced on an Illumina MiSeq with a v3 150-cycle kit. The original pipeline was this. Analysis of repertoires was carried out in R inside a reproducible Nextflow workflow spanning QC, data transformation and analysis. Custom analyses were implemented in LymphoSeq2, an R package for AIRR-Seq data exploration. A few samples that produced fewer than 5000 total TRB sequences were removed, so 150 to 200 HIV repertoires were analyzed. Among the approximately 180 HIV repertoires that were kept, almost 60 were collected before ART initiation and around 130 were collected after ART initiation. Each repertoire was downsampled to 5000 TRB nucleotide sequences, and summary statistics were averaged across 100 downsampling iterations. Only TRB sequences with CDR3 regions of at least seven amino acids were retained for analysis. Diversity was assessed using a clonality score derived from Shannon entropy and using the Gini coefficient. In the repertoire networks, any two of the top 5000 CDR3 amino acid sequences were connected whenever the two sequences differed by an edit distance of one. For TRB CDR3 amino acid sequences, GLIPH2 was used to predict antigen specificity groups and MHC restriction. To flag known associations with CMV, EBV, HIV or tissue antigens, CDR3 amino acid sequences were compared against VDJdb and McPAS-TCR. Pre-ART, post-ART and control groups were compared with Wilcoxon signed-rank tests and Holm-Bonferroni correction. The table comes from immuneACCESS by way of TCRdb, which keeps in-frame sequences with V and J called. Part of the clones is missing from these tables; in studies checked, under half for an unresolved V gene and the rest for unknown reasons. The V and J calls and clone size come from that table; D and trimming were worked out from the DNA. The sample table records 15,000 to 20,000 clones; approximately 90% of these occur just once. The ten biggest clones cover roughly an eighth of the sample.

Participants were included only if at least one PBMC sample before ART initiation and at least two post-ART samples were available. Every participant with HIV received treatment in the United States of America. Before DNA extraction, cryopreserved samples of about 0.95-10 million PBMC were thawed and washed. At the time of the earliest PBMC sample, participants with HIV were aged between about 20 and 60 years. PBMC samples were contributed by each participant from 1-4 timepoints before ART initiation and 2-8 timepoints after ART initiation, with a median of 7 samples. Serial HIV viral load, CD4+ T-cell count, ART history and demographic data were obtained for every participant. Genomic DNA was extracted from unsorted PBMC with a Qiagen kit on a QIAcube, with processing performed in batches of 12 samples.

The sequence links TRBV10-1 to TRBJ1-1; matching of 6 bases hints at TRBD1 as the D gene. Sequences were derived from unsorted PBMCs, sampled 6.9 years after starting antiretroviral therapy. The TCR sequence derives from a man aged 50-60 years with HIV. The nucleotide sequence is given as TGCGCCAGCAGTGAGTCAGCAGGGGAGAATAGTACTGAAGCTTTCTTT. Translation gives CASSESAGENSTEAFF.